The 30 T cell receptor beta chains reported below all come from one sample, sequenced in a study of cytomegalovirus exposure and HLA in healthy donors. The PCR employed 60 Vbeta primers together with 13 Jbeta primers. The data were produced by immunoSEQ multiplex PCR, yet TCRdb's version contains in-frame clones alone and is incomplete. Among about 52,000 clones, 65% to 85% were seen once, and the ten largest hold roughly 2.9%. The sequencing input was PBMCs. The receptor source for this set is a man in his late teens or twenties in good health and CMV-seronegative.

The V and J genes are TRBV5-4 and TRBJ2-2; 7 positions match TRBD2. V shed 0 bases and J 4 bases; nucleotides not matched to a gene: 3. Germline-derived CDR1 and CDR2 are SGHNT and YYREEE (reference sequence). The CDR3 extends over 15 amino acids. The CDR3 protein is CASSLGGSVTGELFF. Here the CDR3 DNA reads TGTGCCAGCAGCTTGGGCGGGAGTGTCACCGGGGAGCTGTTTTTT.

The CDR3 loop is CAISESAGDPEAFF. CDR3 DNA: TGTGCCATCAGTGAGTCCGCAGGGGACCCTGAAGCTTTCTTT. The chain employs TRBV10-3 and TRBJ1-1; D is possibly TRBD1 (6 bases). Trimming took 0 bases from V and 6 from J, leaving 11 bases between them. Germline V gene sequence: CDR1 ENHRY, CDR2 SYGVKD. The CDR3 loop spans 14 amino acids.

The chain recombines TRBV28 with TRBJ1-2, with D uncertain. V gave up 5 bases and J gave up 2 bases, with 9 bases separating them. Per germline, CDR1 MDHEN and CDR2 SYDVKM. This CDR3 contains 13 residues. The CDR3 loop reads CASSQEANYGYTF. CDR3 DNA: TGTGCCAGCAGTCAGGAGGCCAACTATGGCTACACCTTC.

The V call is TRBV5-1, the J call TRBJ1-5; 7 bases line up with TRBD1. CDR3 length equals 14 residues. V gave up 4 bases and J gave up 8 bases; unmatched junction bases: 9. Germline CDR1 SGHRS, CDR2 YFSETQ. The CDR3 nucleotides read TGCGCCAGCAGCCCTTCGACAGGGCTGGAGCCCCAGCATTTT. It yields the protein CASSPSTGLEPQHF.

As regards this clone: The junction shows a germline mismatch at one end, possibly a read error. V and J are TRBV6-1 and TRBJ1-5; 11 positions agree with TRBD1. The CDR3 has 15 residues. Looked up from germline, CDR1 is MNHNS and CDR2 is SASEGT. The CDR3 DNA reads as TGTGCCAGCGTCGTCTGGACAGGGGGCAAACAGCCCCAGCATTTT. This gives the protein CASVVWTGGKQPQHF.

V gene TRBV7-8 combines with J gene TRBJ2-2; weak D call: TRBD1 (6 bases). Germline V CDR1 and CDR2: SGHVS, FQNEAQ. Trimming removed 4 bases from V and 0 bases from J, with 12 bases in between. The CDR3 totals 16 residues. This CDR3 is CASSYQGWANTGELFF. The CDR3 nucleotides are TGTGCCAGCAGCTACCAGGGGTGGGCGAACACCGGGGAGCTGTTTTTT.

The chain uses TRBV5-1 and TRBJ1-1, with D perhaps matching TRBD1 (5 bases). Germline CDR1 is SGHRS and CDR2 is YFSETQ. Deletions cut 4 bases from V and 5 bases from J, with 18 bases between. The CDR3 totals 15 residues. The CDR3 sequence is CASSQGLTFGTEAFF. Here the CDR3 DNA reads TGCGCCAGCAGCCAGGGACTCACGTTTGGGACTGAAGCTTTCTTT.

This clone was seen more than once but under ten times. The rearrangement uses TRBV30 and TRBJ2-7; no firm D call. V lost 5 bases, J lost 2 bases, and 10 bases lay in between. CDR1 GTSNPN and CDR2 SVGIG come from the germline V gene (reference sequence). The CDR3 totals 12 residues. The CDR3 protein is CAWLLIPYEQYF. The CDR3 DNA reads TGTGCCTGGCTCCTTATTCCCTACGAGCAGTACTTC. The complete variable domain, with remaining parts taken from reference TRBV30 and TRBJ2-7, reads SQTIHQWPATLVQPVGSPLSLECTVEGTSNPNLYWYRQAAGRGLQLLFYSVGIGQISSEVPQNLSASRPQDRQFILSSKKLLLSDSGFYLCAWLLIPYEQYFGPGTRLTVT.

The chain is built from TRBV5-1 and TRBJ2-7; 7 positions agree with TRBD1. J was trimmed by 3 bases and V by 0 bases; bases with no gene match: 3. This CDR3 spans 14 amino acids. CDR1 and CDR2 from the germline V gene are SGHRS and YFSETQ. The CDR3 nucleotides are TGCGCCAGCAGCTTGGAGGCAGGGGGCTACGAGCAGTACTTC. As protein: CASSLEAGGYEQYF.

This clone came up a few times. The chain uses TRBV19 and TRBJ2-1, with 9 bases fitting TRBD2. After removal of 6 bases from V and 13 bases from J, the junction contained 19 bases not matched to a gene. CDR1 is LNHDA, CDR2 SQIVND, per germline (reference sequence). This CDR3 spans 16 amino acids. In DNA form, the CDR3 reads TGTGCCAGTAGGGAGACTAGCGGCCGAGGTCGGGGAATTCAGTTCTTC. Translated: CASRETSGRGRGIQFF.

V usage is TRBV2 and J usage is TRBJ2-1, with 14 positions matching TRBD2. Germline V lookup: CDR1 SNHLY, CDR2 FYNNEI. V was clipped by 5 bases and J by 8 bases; unmatched bases: 8. The CDR3 has 16 amino acids. Here the CDR3 reads CASSFWTSGRSYEQFF. CDR3 coding DNA: TGTGCCAGCAGTTTCTGGACTAGCGGGAGGAGCTATGAGCAGTTCTTC.

The chain recombines TRBV7-6 with TRBJ2-1; D is undetermined. The CDR3 spans 16 residues. Germline V lookup: CDR1 SGHVS, CDR2 FNYEAQ. Trimming cost V 4 bases and J 0 bases, with 13 bases left between them. The CDR3 DNA sequence: TGTGCCAGCAGCTCAAAACTCGGTAGCTCCTACAATGAGCAGTTCTTC. Its translation is CASSSKLGSSYNEQFF.

This chain connects TRBV7-8 to TRBJ2-7; D not resolved. The V end lost 3 bases, the J end lost 6 bases, and 9 bases lay between the germline ends. Germline CDR1 reads SGHVS; CDR2 reads FQNEAQ. This CDR3 spans 12 amino acids. Written as DNA, the CDR3 is TGTGCCAGCAGCTTCCCAGGATCCGAGCAGTACTTC. Translated, it gives CASSFPGSEQYF.

The V gene is TRBV14, the J gene TRBJ1-1; D might be TRBD1 (5 bases). Trimming took off 3 bases at V and 4 bases at J, with 12 bases between the two ends. The CDR3 contains 14 residues. Germline V gene sequence: CDR1 SGHDN, CDR2 FVKESK. Here the CDR3 reads CASSQRQHLTEAFF. The CDR3, as DNA: TGTGCCAGCAGCCAGAGACAGCATCTCACTGAAGCTTTCTTT.

The chain joins TRBV28 to TRBJ1-2; perhaps TRBD1 as D (5 bases). The CDR3 consists of 14 residues. V was clipped by 8 bases and J by 5 bases, with 18 bases between them. Germline CDR1 MDHEN, CDR2 SYDVKM. The DNA of the CDR3 is TGTGCCAGCTTCGCTCACCCGACAGCGTATGGCTACACCTTC. As protein: CASFAHPTAYGYTF.

This clone was counted only a few times. The V call is TRBV18, the J call TRBJ1-5; D uncertain. There are 13 residues in the CDR3. The germline V gene has CDR1 KGHSH and CDR2 LQKENI. The ends were cut back, 0 bases at V and 14 bases at J, with 14 bases in the middle. CDR3 DNA: TGTGCCAGCTCACCACCGAACGGGGTAGGAAAGCATTTT. Its protein is CASSPPNGVGKHF.

This sequence joins TRBV10-3 and TRBJ2-1; 7 bases are a match to TRBD2. Trimming cost V 8 bases and J 10 bases; bases outside gene matches: 11. The CDR3 loop spans 13 amino acids. Per germline, CDR1 ENHRY and CDR2 SYGVKD. The CDR3 here is CAIRITSDEEQFF. In nucleotides, the CDR3 is TGTGCCATCCGGATAACTAGCGATGAAGAGCAGTTCTTC.

The chain is built from TRBV7-2 and TRBJ2-5; tentative D call: TRBD2 (6 bases). CDR1 is SGHTA, CDR2 FQGNSA, per germline. Trimming pared 5 bases from V and 0 bases from J, leaving 13 bases between. The CDR3 has 15 residues. The DNA for the CDR3 is TGTGCCAGCAGCCGCGGGACCGGGTACCAAGAGACCCAGTACTTC. Protein sequence: CASSRGTGYQETQYF.

The chain joins TRBV29-1 to TRBJ2-1; the match to TRBD2 covers 13 bases. V lost 7 bases and J lost 4; bases outside the gene matches: 10. Germline CDR1 is SQVTM and CDR2 is ANQGSEA. The CDR3 contains 16 residues. The CDR3 sequence is CSAEGGTSGTYNEQFF. The CDR3 region has the DNA TGCAGCGCCGAAGGCGGGACTAGCGGGACTTACAATGAGCAGTTCTTC.

This chain uses TRBV29-1 with TRBJ2-1, with TRBD2 matching over 15 bases. Trimming took 3 bases from V and 4 from J; bases not matched to a gene: 7. The CDR3 is 17 residues long. Germline assignment: CDR1 SQVTM and CDR2 ANQGSEA. Written as DNA, the CDR3 is TGCAGCGTTGAGGGACTAGCGGGAGGCGTAAAATACAATGAGCAGTTCTTC. This sequence encodes CSVEGLAGGVKYNEQFF.

This rearrangement joins TRBV7-2 to TRBJ2-7; 8 bases agree with TRBD1. Trimming cost V 4 bases and J 4 bases; bases outside gene matches: 9. CDR1 SGHTA and CDR2 FQGNSA come from the germline V gene. CDR3 length: 15 residues. The DNA of the CDR3 is TGTGCCAGCAGCTCCTGGACAGGGCAGTGGTACGAGCAGTACTTC. Protein product: CASSSWTGQWYEQYF.

The chain combines TRBV29-1 with TRBJ1-2; perhaps TRBD1 as D (5 bases). Germline loops: CDR1 SQVTM, CDR2 ANQGSEA. V dropped 5 bases and J dropped 1 base, with 23 bases sitting between them. The CDR3 totals 17 residues. The CDR3 is CSVWGGSDRQFNYGYTF. CDR3 nucleotides: TGCAGCGTTTGGGGTGGAAGTGACAGACAGTTTAACTATGGCTACACCTTC.

The chain links TRBV6-5 to TRBJ2-1, with TRBD2 matching over 10 bases. The germline CDR1 and CDR2 sequences are MNHEY and SVGAGI. There are 15 residues in the CDR3. Losses at the gene ends were 2 bases for V and 6 bases for J; bases not matched to a gene: 4. The CDR3 sequence is CASSYIAGGSNEQFF. CDR3 in DNA: TGTGCCAGCAGTTACATAGCGGGAGGATCCAATGAGCAGTTCTTC.

The chain has TRBV28 and TRBJ2-7; 9 bases map to TRBD1. CDR1 is MDHEN and CDR2 is SYDVKM in the germline V gene. With V trimmed by 8 bases and J by 2 bases, 7 bases remained unmatched. This CDR3 spans 14 amino acids. The CDR3 DNA follows: TGTGCCAGCCTCACGGGACAGGGCGCCTACGAGCAGTACTTC. Translating gives CASLTGQGAYEQYF. The whole variable domain, remainder taken from reference TRBV28 and TRBJ2-7, is DVKVTQSSRYLVKRTGEKVFLECVQDMDHENMFWYRQDPGLGLRLIYFSYDVKMKEKGDIPEGYSVSREKKERFSLILESASTNQTSMYLCASLTGQGAYEQYFGPGTRLTVT.

V usage is TRBV6-6 and J usage is TRBJ2-5, with a tentative D call TRBD1 (6 bases). CDR3 size: 14 residues. Deletions cut 5 bases from V and 5 bases from J, with 15 bases between. Per germline, CDR1 MNHNY and CDR2 SVGAGI (reference sequence). The CDR3 region is CASSHRDIQETQYF. As DNA, the CDR3 is TGTGCCAGCAGTCACCGGGACATCCAGGAGACCCAGTACTTC.

This rearrangement joins TRBV18 to TRBJ2-1, with 8 bases matching TRBD2. The CDR3 has 14 residues. Per the germline V gene, CDR1 is KGHSH and CDR2 is LQKENI. Trimming removed 4 bases from V and 6 bases from J; junction bases left unmatched: 5. CDR3 in DNA: TGTGCCAGCTCACAGCGGGAGCCTAGCAATGAGCAGTTCTTC. It translates to CASSQREPSNEQFF.

CDR3 in amino acids: CAWHQGAGIGELFF. Here the CDR3 DNA reads TGTGCCTGGCACCAGGGGGCAGGGATCGGGGAGCTGTTTTTT. The V and J genes are TRBV30 and TRBJ2-2, with 8 bases aligning to TRBD1. Trimming took 5 bases from V and 7 from J; bases not matched to a gene: 9. Germline V lookup: CDR1 GTSNPN, CDR2 SVGIG (reference sequence). The CDR3 has 14 amino acids.

The chain combines TRBV6-5 with TRBJ1-4, with 7 bases identical to TRBD1. CDR1 MNHEY and CDR2 SVGAGI come from the germline V gene. The CDR3 is made up of 14 amino acids. V lost 6 bases, J lost 2 bases, and 3 bases stayed unmatched. The DNA of the CDR3 is TGTGCCAGCAGACCGGGACAGACTAATGAAAAACTGTTTTTT. Protein sequence: CASRPGQTNEKLFF.

This chain connects TRBV5-1 to TRBJ1-2, with TRBD1 matching over 7 bases. The CDR3 is made up of 13 amino acids. In germline, CDR1 is SGHRS, CDR2 YFSETQ. The junction had 3 bases not matched to a gene; V was cut back by 2 bases and J by 5 bases. The CDR3 DNA follows: TGCGCCAGCAGCTTCTTACAGGGGTATGGCTACACCTTC. Protein: CASSFLQGYGYTF.

This clone was seen a handful of times. The chain recombines TRBV4-1 with TRBJ2-1, with D perhaps TRBD1 (5 bases). CDR3 length: 14 residues. Germline V gene sequence: CDR1 MGHRA, CDR2 YSYEKL. Trimming left V 1 base short and J 4 bases short, with 8 bases between. The CDR3 protein is CASSQGQGYNEQFF. For the CDR3, the DNA is TGCGCCAGCAGCCAAGGTCAGGGATACAATGAGCAGTTCTTC.